This T cell receptor (beta chain) was sequenced for a study of T cell responses to AZD1222 COVID-19 vaccine. Study-wide points: Clonal diversity may have been underestimated in mostly white British donors. Across the whole spike, CD4 TCRs peaked at regions 160-218 and 743-854. Vaccination with two AZD1222 doses was followed by a rise in Spike-specific TCR breadth and depth. Nearly half of the spike-specific TCRs reportedly recognize variant regions that carry no mutations.

Generated by immunoSEQ multiplex PCR, the TCRdb table keeps only in-frame clones and is missing some. This table has about 94,000 clones, 75% to 90% appearing once. To note about this clone: Its cognate antigen is unknown.

The clonotype originates from an adult who received the AZD1222 COVID-19 vaccine. Sequenced material: peripheral blood, taken 28 days after the second AZD1222 dose.

CDR3: CASSGLGDPSDTQYF. In nucleotides, the CDR3 is TGTGCCAGCAGTGGGCTAGGGGACCCTTCAGATACGCAGTATTTT. The V and J genes are TRBV2 and TRBJ2-3; D may correspond to TRBD1 or TRBD2 (5 bases each). V was pared by 4 bases and J by 4 bases, with 15 bases between. Germline V gene data show CDR1 as SNHLY and CDR2 as FYNNEI. The CDR3 runs 15 residues.